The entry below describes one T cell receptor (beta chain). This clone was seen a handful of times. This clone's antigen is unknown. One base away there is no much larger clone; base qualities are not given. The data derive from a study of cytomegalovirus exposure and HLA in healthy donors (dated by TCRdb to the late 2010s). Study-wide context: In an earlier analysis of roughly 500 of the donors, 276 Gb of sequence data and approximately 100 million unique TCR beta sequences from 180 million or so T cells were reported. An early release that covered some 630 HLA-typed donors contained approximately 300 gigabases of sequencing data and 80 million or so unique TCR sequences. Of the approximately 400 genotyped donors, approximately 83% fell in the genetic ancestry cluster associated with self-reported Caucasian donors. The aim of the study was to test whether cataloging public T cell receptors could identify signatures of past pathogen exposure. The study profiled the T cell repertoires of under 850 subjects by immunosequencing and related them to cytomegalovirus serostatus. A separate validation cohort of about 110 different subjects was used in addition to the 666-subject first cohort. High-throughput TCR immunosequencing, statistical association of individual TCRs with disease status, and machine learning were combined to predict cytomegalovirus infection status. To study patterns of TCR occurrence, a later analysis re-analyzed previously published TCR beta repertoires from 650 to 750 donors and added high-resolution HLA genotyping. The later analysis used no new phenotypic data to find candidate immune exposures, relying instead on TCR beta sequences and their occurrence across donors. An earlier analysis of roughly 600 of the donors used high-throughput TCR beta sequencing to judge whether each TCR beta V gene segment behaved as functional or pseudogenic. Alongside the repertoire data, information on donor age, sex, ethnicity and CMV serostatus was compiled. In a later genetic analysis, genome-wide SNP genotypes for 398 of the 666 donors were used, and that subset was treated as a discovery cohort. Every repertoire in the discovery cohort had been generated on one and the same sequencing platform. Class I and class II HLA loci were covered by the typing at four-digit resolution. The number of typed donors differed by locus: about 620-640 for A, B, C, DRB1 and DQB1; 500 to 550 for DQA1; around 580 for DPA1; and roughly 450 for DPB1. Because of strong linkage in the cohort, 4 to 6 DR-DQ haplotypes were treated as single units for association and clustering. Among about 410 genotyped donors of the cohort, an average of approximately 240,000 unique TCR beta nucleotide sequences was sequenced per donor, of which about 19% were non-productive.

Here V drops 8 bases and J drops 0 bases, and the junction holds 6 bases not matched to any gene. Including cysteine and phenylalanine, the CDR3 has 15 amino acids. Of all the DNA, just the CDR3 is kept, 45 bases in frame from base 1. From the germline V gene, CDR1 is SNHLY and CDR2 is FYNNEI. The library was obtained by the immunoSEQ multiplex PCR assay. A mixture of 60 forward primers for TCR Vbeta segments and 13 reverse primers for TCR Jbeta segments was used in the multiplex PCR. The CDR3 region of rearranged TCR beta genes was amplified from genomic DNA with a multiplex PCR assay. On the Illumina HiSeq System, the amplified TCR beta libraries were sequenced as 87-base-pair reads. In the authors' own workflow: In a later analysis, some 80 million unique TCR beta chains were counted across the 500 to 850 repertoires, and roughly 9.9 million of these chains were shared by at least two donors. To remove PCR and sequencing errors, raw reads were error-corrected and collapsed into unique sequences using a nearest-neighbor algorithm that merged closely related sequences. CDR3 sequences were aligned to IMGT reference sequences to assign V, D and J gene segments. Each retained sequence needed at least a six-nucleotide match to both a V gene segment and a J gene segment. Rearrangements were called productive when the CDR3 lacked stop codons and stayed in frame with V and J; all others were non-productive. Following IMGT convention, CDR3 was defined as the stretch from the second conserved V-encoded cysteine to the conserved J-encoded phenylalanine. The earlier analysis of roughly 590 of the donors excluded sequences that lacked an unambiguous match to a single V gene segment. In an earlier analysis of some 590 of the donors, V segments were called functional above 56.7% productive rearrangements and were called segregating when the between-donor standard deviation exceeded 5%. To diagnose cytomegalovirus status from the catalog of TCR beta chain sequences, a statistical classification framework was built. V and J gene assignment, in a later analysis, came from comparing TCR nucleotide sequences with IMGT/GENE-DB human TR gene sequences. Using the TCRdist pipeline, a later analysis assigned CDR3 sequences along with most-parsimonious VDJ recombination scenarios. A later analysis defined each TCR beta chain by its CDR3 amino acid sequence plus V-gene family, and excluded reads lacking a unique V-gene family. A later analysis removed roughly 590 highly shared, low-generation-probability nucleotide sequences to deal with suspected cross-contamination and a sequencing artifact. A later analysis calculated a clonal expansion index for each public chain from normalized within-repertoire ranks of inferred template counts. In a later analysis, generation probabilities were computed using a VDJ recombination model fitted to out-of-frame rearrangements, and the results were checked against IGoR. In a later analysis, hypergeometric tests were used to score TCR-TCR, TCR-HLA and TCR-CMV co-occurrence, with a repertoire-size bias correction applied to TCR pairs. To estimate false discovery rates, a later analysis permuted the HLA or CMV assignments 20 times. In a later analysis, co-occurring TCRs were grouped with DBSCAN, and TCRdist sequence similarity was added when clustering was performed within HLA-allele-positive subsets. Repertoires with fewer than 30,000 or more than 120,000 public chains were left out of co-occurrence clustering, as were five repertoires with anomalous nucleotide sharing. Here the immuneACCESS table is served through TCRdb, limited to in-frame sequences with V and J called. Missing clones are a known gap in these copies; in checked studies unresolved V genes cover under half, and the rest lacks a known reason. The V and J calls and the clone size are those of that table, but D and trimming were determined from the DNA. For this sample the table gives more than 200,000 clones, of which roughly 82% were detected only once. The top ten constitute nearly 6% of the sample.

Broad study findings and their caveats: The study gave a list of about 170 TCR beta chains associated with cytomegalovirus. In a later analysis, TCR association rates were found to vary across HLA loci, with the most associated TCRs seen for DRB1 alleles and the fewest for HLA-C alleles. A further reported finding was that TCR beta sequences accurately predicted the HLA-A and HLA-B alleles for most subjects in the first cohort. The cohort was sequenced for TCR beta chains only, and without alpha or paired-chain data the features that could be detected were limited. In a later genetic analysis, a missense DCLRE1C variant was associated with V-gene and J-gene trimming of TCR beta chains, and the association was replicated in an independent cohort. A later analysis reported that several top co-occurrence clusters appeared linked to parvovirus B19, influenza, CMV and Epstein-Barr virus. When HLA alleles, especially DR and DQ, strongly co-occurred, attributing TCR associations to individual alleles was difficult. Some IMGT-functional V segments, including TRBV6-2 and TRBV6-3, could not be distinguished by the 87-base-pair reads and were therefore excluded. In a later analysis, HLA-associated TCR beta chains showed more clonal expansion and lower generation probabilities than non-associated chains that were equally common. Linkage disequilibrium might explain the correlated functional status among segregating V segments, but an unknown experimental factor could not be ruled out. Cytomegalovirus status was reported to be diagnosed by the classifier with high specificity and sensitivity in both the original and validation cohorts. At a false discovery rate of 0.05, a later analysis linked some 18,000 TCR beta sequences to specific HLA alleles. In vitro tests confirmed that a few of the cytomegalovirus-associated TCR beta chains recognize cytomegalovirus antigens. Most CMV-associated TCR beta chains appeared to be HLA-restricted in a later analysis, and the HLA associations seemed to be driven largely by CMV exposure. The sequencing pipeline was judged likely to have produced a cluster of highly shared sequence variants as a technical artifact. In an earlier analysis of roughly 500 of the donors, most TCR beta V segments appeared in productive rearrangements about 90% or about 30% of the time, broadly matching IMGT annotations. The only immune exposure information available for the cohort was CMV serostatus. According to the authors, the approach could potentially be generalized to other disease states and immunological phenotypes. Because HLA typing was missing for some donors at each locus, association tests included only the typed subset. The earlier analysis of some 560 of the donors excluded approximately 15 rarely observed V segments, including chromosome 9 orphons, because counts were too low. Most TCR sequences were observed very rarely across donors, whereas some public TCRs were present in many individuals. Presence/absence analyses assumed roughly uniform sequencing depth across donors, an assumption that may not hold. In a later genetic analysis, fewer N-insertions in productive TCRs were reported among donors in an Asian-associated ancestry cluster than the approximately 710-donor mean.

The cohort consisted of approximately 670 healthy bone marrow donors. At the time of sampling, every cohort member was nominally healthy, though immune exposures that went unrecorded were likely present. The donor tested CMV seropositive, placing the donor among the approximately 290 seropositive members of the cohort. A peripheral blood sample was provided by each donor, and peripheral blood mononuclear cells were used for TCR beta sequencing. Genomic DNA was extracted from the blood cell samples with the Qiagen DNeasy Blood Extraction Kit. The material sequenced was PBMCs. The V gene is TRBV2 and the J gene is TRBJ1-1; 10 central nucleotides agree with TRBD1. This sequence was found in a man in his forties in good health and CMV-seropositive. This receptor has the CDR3 CASGWDRGMNTEAFF. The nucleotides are TGTGCCAGCGGTTGGGACAGGGGAATGAACACTGAAGCTTTCTTT.